Following are 19 T cell receptor beta chains from one sample sequenced in a study of blood T cell repertoires in COVID-19 (dated by TCRdb to about 2020). Library generation was performed with the immunoSEQ multiplex PCR assay. TCRdb took over this immuneACCESS table, retaining in-frame rearrangements with V and J assigned. Such tables are incomplete; in checked studies, under half of the missing clones stem from an unresolved V gene, and the remainder is unexplained. Within this sample are about 370,000 clones, with approximately 88% of them counted one time only. About 3% of the sample is in the top ten clones. Material: peripheral blood. These receptors came from a woman in her thirties with COVID-19, enrolled during active disease.

The rearrangement uses TRBV5-1 and TRBJ1-4; perhaps TRBD1 as D (6 bases). Germline CDR1 reads SGHRS; CDR2 reads YFSETQ. This CDR3 has 15 amino acids. The V end lost 5 bases, the J end lost 4 bases, and 15 bases lay between the germline ends. CDR3 sequence: CASRAIGGLNEKLFF. CDR3 coding DNA: TGCGCCAGCAGGGCTATCGGGGGGCTTAATGAAAAACTGTTTTTT.

This clone showed up just a few times. The genes are TRBV6-1 and TRBJ2-2, with TRBD1 identical over 7 bases. The CDR3 has 16 residues. V lost 4 bases, J lost 4 bases, and 9 bases stayed unmatched. Germline-derived CDR1 and CDR2 are MNHNS and SASEGT. This CDR3 reads CASSVRDRLSTGELFF. The CDR3 DNA is TGTGCCAGCAGTGTTCGGGACAGACTATCCACCGGGGAGCTGTTTTTT.

The rearrangement joins TRBV28 to TRBJ2-3; 15 bases map to TRBD2. The germline CDR1 and CDR2 sequences are MDHEN and SYDVKM. The CDR3 contains 19 residues. Losses at the gene ends were 6 bases for V and 5 bases for J; bases not matched to a gene: 15. The CDR3 spells CASSPGLAGGPGRLDTQYF. As DNA, the CDR3 is TGTGCCAGCAGCCCCGGACTAGCGGGAGGGCCTGGCCGTTTAGATACGCAGTATTTT.

The chain links TRBV6-6 to TRBJ2-5; 9 bases map to TRBD2. The CDR3 contains 14 residues. V lost 7 bases to trimming and J lost 5 bases; unmatched junction nucleotides: 8. Germline V gives CDR1 MNHNY, CDR2 SVGAGI (reference sequence). This chain's CDR3 is CASTPGAGGETQYF. DNA of the CDR3: TGTGCCAGCACTCCGGGAGCGGGGGGTGAGACCCAGTACTTC.

V usage is TRBV19 and J usage is TRBJ2-3; TRBD1 matches at 7 bases. V was clipped by 5 bases and J by 0 bases; unmatched bases: 8. The CDR3 runs to 16 residues. Germline V lookup: CDR1 LNHDA, CDR2 SQIVND (reference sequence). This chain's CDR3 is CASSSRTGSSTDTQYF. The DNA for the CDR3 is TGTGCCAGTAGTTCCCGGACAGGTTCTAGCACAGATACGCAGTATTTT.

The chain joins TRBV2 to TRBJ1-4, with a weak D call TRBD1 (5 bases). Trimming stripped 7 bases from V and 7 bases from J, with 10 bases between. The CDR3 covers 12 residues. Germline CDR1 reads SNHLY; CDR2 reads FYNNEI. The CDR3 sequence is CASTQGSEKLFF. Written as DNA, the CDR3 is TGTGCCAGCACGCAGGGATCTGAAAAACTGTTTTTT.

CDR3 nucleotide sequence: TGTGCCAGCAGCTCAGGACTGGCCCCCTACGAGCAGTACGTC. Its translation is CASSSGLAPYEQYV. The gene calls are TRBV5-5 and TRBJ2-7; D perhaps matches TRBD2 (5 bases). Deletions cut 3 bases from V and 2 bases from J, with 12 bases between. Germline V gene lookup returns CDR1 SGHKS and CDR2 YYEKEE (reference sequence). The CDR3 length is 14 residues.

CDR3 DNA: TGTGCCAGCAGTTACGGGACAGGGGCATCCACAGATACGCAGTATTTT. It codes for CASSYGTGASTDTQYF. The genes are TRBV6-5 and TRBJ2-3; 10 positions match TRBD1. V lost 2 bases to trimming and J lost 2 bases; unmatched junction nucleotides: 4. The length of the CDR3 is 16 residues. The germline V gene encodes CDR1 MNHEY and CDR2 SVGAGI.

This sequence joins TRBV27 and TRBJ2-7; TRBD1 matches at 8 bases. Trimming cost V 2 bases and J 0 bases; bases outside gene matches: 15. This CDR3 is 19 amino acids long. Germline-derived CDR1 and CDR2 are MNHEY and SMNVEV (reference sequence). The CDR3 coding sequence is TGTGCCAGCAGTTTAACCGTAGGACAGGGCATAAGGAGCTCCTACGAGCAGTACTTC. It yields the protein CASSLTVGQGIRSSYEQYF.

The V and J genes are TRBV7-9 and TRBJ1-2, with a possible D match to TRBD1 (6 bases). The V end was cut by 5 bases, the J end by 0 bases, with 25 bases between. Germline lookup yields CDR1 SEHNR and CDR2 FQNEAQ (reference sequence). This CDR3 spans 19 amino acids. The CDR3 DNA follows: TGTGCCAGCAGCCGGATTCCGGGACACAACTCGTTAGCTAACTATGGCTACACCTTC. Its protein is CASSRIPGHNSLANYGYTF.

V gene TRBV7-2 combines with J gene TRBJ2-5; the D is unclear. Germline V CDR1 and CDR2: SGHTA, FQGNSA. This CDR3 comprises 13 residues. Trimming left V 1 base short and J 3 bases short, with 6 bases between. The CDR3 loop is CASSLVSEETQYF. The CDR3 coding sequence is TGTGCCAGCAGCTTAGTCTCGGAAGAGACCCAGTACTTC.

CDR3 residues: CASETGTGNYGYTF. The CDR3 DNA reads TGTGCCAGCGAAACCGGGACAGGGAACTATGGCTACACCTTC. The rearrangement links TRBV18 to TRBJ1-2, with 9 positions matching TRBD1. Germline CDR1 and CDR2: KGHSH and LQKENI. The CDR3 sequence is 14 residues long. The ends lost 8 bases at V and 2 bases at J; junction bases unmatched: 6.

The chain couples TRBV7-9 to TRBJ2-2; D might be TRBD2 (5 bases). The CDR3 covers 19 residues. V lost 6 bases and J lost 2, with 25 bases in between. Germline V gene sequence: CDR1 SEHNR, CDR2 FQNEAQ (reference sequence). This chain's CDR3 is CASRPALPRRGENTGELFF. CDR3 DNA sequence: TGTGCCAGCAGACCGGCTCTTCCGCGCCGGGGAGAAAACACCGGGGAGCTGTTTTTT.

This rearrangement joins TRBV9 to TRBJ1-2; D possibly corresponds to TRBD1 (5 bases). The germline gives CDR1 SGDLS, CDR2 YYNGEE. This CDR3 is 11 amino acids long. Trimming cost V 4 bases and J 8 bases, with 9 bases left between them. The CDR3 sequence is CASSSQGGYTF. The CDR3 DNA reads as TGTGCCAGCAGCTCCCAGGGAGGCTACACCTTC.

The rearrangement links TRBV2 to TRBJ2-7; D remains ambiguous. The germline V gene has CDR1 SNHLY and CDR2 FYNNEI. V lost 6 bases and J 3 bases, leaving 9 bases between the germline ends. The CDR3 contains 12 residues. The CDR3 sequence: CASSGLGYEQYV. The CDR3 DNA reads as TGTGCCAGCAGCGGGTTGGGCTACGAGCAGTACGTC.

This clone was seen once. The gene calls are TRBV5-1 and TRBJ1-1; 8 nucleotides match TRBD1. This CDR3 has 14 amino acids. Trimming removed 2 bases from V and 4 bases from J; junction bases left unmatched: 4. Per germline, CDR1 SGHRS and CDR2 YFSETQ. CDR3 coding DNA: TGCGCCAGCAGCTTAATACAGGGGGGCACTGAAGCTTTCTTT. This gives the protein CASSLIQGGTEAFF.

This rearrangement joins TRBV27 to TRBJ2-3, with D possibly matching TRBD1 (5 bases). The CDR3 covers 14 residues. CDR1 is MNHEY, CDR2 SMNVEV, per germline (reference sequence). V lost 7 bases and J lost 4, with 15 bases in between. This chain's CDR3 is CASTVVRGSDTQYF. The DNA for the CDR3 is TGTGCCAGCACAGTTGTAAGGGGATCAGATACGCAGTATTTT.

The table lists this clone with a few counts. The chain couples TRBV29-1 to TRBJ2-7, with D possibly being TRBD1 (6 bases). Per the germline V gene, CDR1 is SQVTM and CDR2 is ANQGSEA. The CDR3 loop spans 13 amino acids. V was shortened by 4 bases and J by 4 bases, with 14 bases between the two germline ends. CDR3 residues: CSVVGRDTYEQYF. The CDR3 DNA reads as TGCAGCGTTGTGGGAAGGGACACGTACGAGCAGTACTTC.

This CDR3 is CASSVFAGQTYNEQFF. The CDR3 DNA is TGTGCCAGCAGCGTATTTGCAGGACAGACCTACAATGAGCAGTTCTTC. The chain links TRBV9 to TRBJ2-1; D perhaps matches TRBD1 (6 bases). Looked up from germline, CDR1 is SGDLS and CDR2 is YYNGEE. The CDR3 loop spans 16 amino acids. The ends were cut back, 1 base at V and 2 bases at J, with 13 bases in the middle.